The 20 T cell receptor beta chains listed next were all sequenced from one sample in a study of blood T cell repertoires in COVID-19. Profiling relied on immunoSEQ multiplex PCR, and the TCRdb table lists in-frame clones only, not all of them. The sample records about 130,000 clones, 65% to 90% being singletons. Sequenced: PBMCs or T cells enriched from blood (not recorded which). These receptors came from a woman aged 50 to 65 who had recovered from COVID-19.

This clone was picked up a small number of times. V and J are TRBV3-1 (or the pseudogene TRBV3-2) and TRBJ2-3, with 8 positions matching TRBD2. Per germline, CDR1 LGHDT and CDR2 YNNKEL (reference sequence). J lost 4 bases, V lost 1 base, and 4 bases had no gene match. The CDR3 contains 15 residues. This CDR3 is CASSQVGGAADTQYF. The CDR3 coding sequence is TGTGCCAGCAGCCAAGTCGGGGGGGCGGCAGATACGCAGTATTTT.

The V call is TRBV27, the J call TRBJ2-2; 9 bases fit TRBD1. V lost 4 bases, J lost 5 bases, and 8 bases stayed unmatched. The CDR3 length is 16 residues. Germline assignment: CDR1 MNHEY and CDR2 SMNVEV (reference sequence). The CDR3 spells CASSSPGQGWTGELFF. The CDR3 DNA follows: TGTGCCAGCAGTTCACCGGGACAGGGATGGACCGGGGAGCTGTTTTTT.

This chain connects TRBV18 to TRBJ1-1, with D perhaps TRBD1 (6 bases). V was trimmed by 2 bases and J by 7 bases, leaving 11 bases between them. Germline loops: CDR1 KGHSH, CDR2 LQKENI. CDR3 size: 13 residues. In DNA, the CDR3 is TGTGCCAGCTCACCAGTCCAGGACAGTGAAGCTTTCTTT. This gives the protein CASSPVQDSEAFF.

The chain joins TRBV19 to TRBJ1-5, with 7 bases matching TRBD1. J gave up 4 bases and V 5 bases, and 8 bases lay outside the gene matches. The CDR3 runs to 15 residues. The germline gives CDR1 LNHDA, CDR2 SQIVND (reference sequence). CDR3 loop: CASSPRQGRNQPQHF. CDR3 in DNA: TGTGCCAGTAGTCCCCGACAGGGACGAAATCAGCCCCAGCATTTT.

This clone was seen once. The rearrangement links TRBV4-3 to TRBJ1-2, with D possibly being TRBD1 (6 bases). Germline-derived CDR1 and CDR2 are LGHNA and YSLEER. V dropped 5 bases and J dropped 5 bases, with 21 bases sitting between them. The CDR3 length is 16 residues. The CDR3, as DNA: TGCGCCAGCAGCAAACCACAGGGTTCTTTTGGGTATGGCTACACCTTC. Encoded protein: CASSKPQGSFGYGYTF.

The chain employs TRBV11-2 and TRBJ1-1; D is undetermined. Between the trimmed V and J ends, which lost 1 base and 6 bases, there was a span of 6 bases. Germline CDR1 reads SGHAT; CDR2 reads FQNNGV. The CDR3 spans 12 residues. In nucleotides, the CDR3 is TGTGCCAGCAGCTTAGGTCGAGCTGAAGCTTTCTTT. It codes for CASSLGRAEAFF.

This chain uses TRBV3-1 (or the pseudogene TRBV3-2) with TRBJ2-5, with TRBD2 identical over 13 bases. The V and J ends lost 4 bases and 4 bases, in that order; junction bases with no gene match: 18. CDR3 length: 20 amino acids. Germline CDR1 reads LGHDT; CDR2 reads YNNKEL (reference sequence). CDR3 loop: CASSPTPGTSGGGGGETQYF. The CDR3 bases are TGTGCCAGCAGCCCCACCCCAGGAACTAGCGGGGGGGGCGGGGGAGAGACCCAGTACTTC.

The chain has TRBV4-3 and TRBJ2-2; TRBD2 aligns across 12 bases. The J segment lost 5 bases and the V segment lost 1 base, leaving 5 bases of the junction unmatched. Germline values: CDR1 LGHNA, CDR2 YSLEER. The CDR3 covers 17 residues. The CDR3 reads CASSQATSGGYTGELFF. The CDR3 DNA reads TGCGCCAGCAGCCAAGCCACTAGCGGGGGGTATACCGGGGAGCTGTTTTTT.

This sequence joins TRBV25-1 and TRBJ1-2; the match to TRBD1 covers 9 bases. Germline V gene data show CDR1 as MGHDK and CDR2 as SYGVNS. The V segment lost 5 bases and the J segment 4 bases; nucleotides outside the gene matches: 5. The CDR3 is 14 amino acids. CDR3 nucleotides: TGTGCCAGCAGTTCCCTGGGACAGGGCTATGGCTACACCTTC. It specifies CASSSLGQGYGYTF.

This rearrangement joins TRBV4-2 to TRBJ2-6, with 7 bases identical to TRBD1. Looked up from germline, CDR1 is LGHNA and CDR2 is YNFKEQ. This CDR3 is built from 18 residues. The trim removed 1 base at V and 0 bases at J, leaving 6 bases unmatched. This CDR3 is CASSQGQGTTSGANVLTF. DNA of the CDR3: TGTGCCAGCAGCCAAGGACAGGGAACCACCTCTGGGGCCAACGTCCTGACTTTC.

V and J are TRBV27 and TRBJ1-5; the match to TRBD1 covers 10 bases. The germline CDR1 and CDR2 sequences are MNHEY and SMNVEV (reference sequence). The CDR3 covers 14 residues. V lost 5 bases to trimming and J lost 7 bases; unmatched junction nucleotides: 5. CDR3 in amino acids: CASSLDRGQQPQHF. In nucleotides, the CDR3 is TGTGCCAGCAGTCTAGACAGGGGGCAACAGCCCCAGCATTTT.

The chain couples TRBV10-2 to TRBJ2-7; 9 bases are shared with TRBD2. The germline V gene encodes CDR1 WSHSY and CDR2 SAAADI. The V and J ends lost 3 bases and 0 bases, in that order; junction bases with no gene match: 9. The CDR3 loop spans 17 amino acids. CDR3 in amino acids: CASSDLSASGVSYEQYF. CDR3 in DNA: TGCGCCAGCAGTGATCTTAGTGCTAGCGGGGTCTCCTACGAGCAGTACTTC.

This chain uses TRBV12-3 or TRBV12-4 with TRBJ2-7; TRBD1 is a possible D gene (6 bases). Trimming took 6 bases from V and 3 from J, leaving 12 bases between them. This CDR3 comprises 13 residues. The CDR3 nucleotides read TGTGCCAGCAGCTCAGGACAGAACTACGAGCAGTACTTC. Its protein is CASSSGQNYEQYF.

The chain employs TRBV29-1 and TRBJ1-2; 7 bases fit TRBD1. After removal of 4 bases from V and 8 bases from J, the junction contained 7 bases not matched to a gene. The germline CDR1 and CDR2 sequences are SQVTM and ANQGSEA. The CDR3 sequence is 12 residues long. CDR3 nucleotide sequence: TGCAGCGTTGGGACAGGCGGTTTAGGCTACACCTTC. The encoded protein is CSVGTGGLGYTF.

V usage is TRBV28 and J usage is TRBJ1-4; no firm D call. The CDR3 totals 14 residues. The V gene lost 5 bases and the J gene lost 7 bases, with 14 bases spanning the gap. From germline, CDR1 is MDHEN and CDR2 SYDVKM. CDR3 DNA: TGTGCCAGCAGTACCGGCGCCCGGGGTGAAAAACTGTTTTTT. Translating gives CASSTGARGEKLFF.

This clone was found many times. V is TRBV7-2 and J is TRBJ1-6; 7 nucleotides match TRBD1. Unmatched junction bases numbered 8, after V lost 5 bases and J lost 10 bases. The CDR3 consists of 14 residues. Germline V lookup: CDR1 SGHTA, CDR2 FQGNSA. CDR3: CASSPRDRGSPLHF. As DNA, the CDR3 is TGTGCCAGCAGCCCTCGGGACAGAGGATCACCCCTCCACTTT.

The chain has TRBV14 and TRBJ1-6; a weak D match, TRBD1 (5 bases). Germline values: CDR1 SGHDN, CDR2 FVKESK. This CDR3 has 14 amino acids. Trimming took 4 bases from V and 7 from J, leaving 11 bases between them. The CDR3 is CASSPDTFNSPLHF. The CDR3 region has the DNA TGTGCCAGCAGCCCGGACACTTTCAATTCACCCCTCCACTTT. Looking up the rest from reference TRBV14 and TRBJ1-6 gives the full variable domain: EAGVTQFPSHSVIEKGQTVTLRCDPISGHDNLYWYRRVMGKEIKFLLHFVKESKQDESGMPNNRFLAERTGGTYSTLKVQPAELEDSGVYFCASSPDTFNSPLHFGNGTRLTVT.

DNA of the CDR3: TGTGCCACCAGCAGAGATCGGGGGACAGGGGTACTGGACGAGCAGTACTTC. Translated, it gives CATSRDRGTGVLDEQYF. The J gene is TRBJ2-7, the V gene TRBV15, with 10 bases matching TRBD1. J lost 5 bases, V lost 0 bases, and 10 bases had no gene match. CDR1 is LNHNV and CDR2 is YYDKDF in the germline V gene (reference sequence). The CDR3 contains 17 residues.

This clone was detected once. The chain combines TRBV6-2 or TRBV6-3 with TRBJ1-2; tentative D call: TRBD1 (6 bases). The CDR3 has 16 amino acids. V was shortened by 6 bases and J by 7 bases, with 24 bases between the two germline ends. CDR1 MNHEY and CDR2 SVGEGT come from the germline V gene. The CDR3 DNA follows: TGTGCCAGCAGCGACTATTCGGACAGCCTTAGCAGTGGCTACACCTTC. Its translation is CASSDYSDSLSSGYTF.

CDR3 sequence: CASSSTGGTEQYF. In nucleotides, the CDR3 is TGTGCCAGCAGTTCCACAGGGGGTACGGAGCAGTACTTC. V gene TRBV12-3 or TRBV12-4 combines with J gene TRBJ2-7, with 8 positions matching TRBD1. This CDR3 has 13 residues. The V segment lost 4 bases and the J segment 7 bases; nucleotides outside the gene matches: 6.